This entry lists 26 T cell receptor beta chains sequenced from one sample in a study of CD8+ T cells in alopecia areata. After isolation, RNA underwent reverse transcription to generate cDNA as the sequencing template. Clones were read by immunoSEQ multiplex PCR, and TCRdb kept only the in-frame ones, dropping some. The top ten hold roughly 51% of the sample, which has around 60,000 clones, roughly 45% seen once. Sequenced input: NKG2D-low CD8+ T cells sorted from blood. Every receptor here comes from a human donor with alopecia areata.

The chain couples TRBV13 to TRBJ2-7; 11 bases agree with TRBD2. Germline V gives CDR1 PRHDT, CDR2 FYEKMQ (reference sequence). After removal of 5 bases from V and 6 bases from J, the junction contained 3 bases not matched to a gene. CDR3 length: 13 amino acids. CDR3 region: CASSLGLAGEQYF. CDR3 in DNA: TGTGCCAGCAGCCTCGGACTAGCGGGCGAGCAGTACTTC.

This clone was seen more than once but under ten times. The gene calls are TRBV4-1 and TRBJ2-3; D ambiguous. The V end lost 4 bases, the J end lost 1 base, and 9 bases lay between the germline ends. This CDR3 has 14 residues. CDR1 and CDR2 from the germline V gene are MGHRA and YSYEKL. The CDR3 bases are TGCGCCAGCAGCCTGCCAGGCCGCACAGATACGCAGTATTTT. It codes for CASSLPGRTDTQYF.

This clone was seen only a few times. The rearrangement links TRBV7-9 to TRBJ2-1, with 14 nucleotides matching TRBD2. CDR1 is SEHNR, CDR2 FQNEAQ, per germline (reference sequence). V lost 4 bases and J lost 9; bases outside the gene matches: 8. The CDR3 consists of 16 residues. CDR3 residues: CASSSMTSGGAGEQFF. The CDR3 DNA reads as TGTGCCAGCAGCTCGATGACTAGCGGGGGGGCCGGTGAGCAGTTCTTC.

This clone was picked up one time. The chain employs TRBV4-1 and TRBJ2-4; 7 nucleotides match TRBD1. Per the germline V gene, CDR1 is MGHRA and CDR2 is YSYEKL. V trimming: 10 bases; J trimming: 5 bases; junction bases outside the gene matches: 5. The CDR3 length is 12 residues. CDR3 region: CATQGIENIQYF. CDR3 DNA: TGCGCCACACAGGGGATAGAAAACATTCAGTACTTC.

The V and J genes are TRBV7-9 and TRBJ2-7; D call uncertain. CDR1 and CDR2 from the germline V gene are SEHNR and FQNEAQ (reference sequence). The germline V and J ends were trimmed by 6 bases and 5 bases, with 11 bases remaining between them. CDR3 size: 12 residues. The CDR3 bases are TGTGCCAGCAGTTTTGAGTGGGACGAGCAGTACTTC. It encodes CASSFEWDEQYF. Complete variable domain (other parts from reference TRBV7-9 and TRBJ2-7): DTGVSQNPRHKITKRGQNVTFRCDPISEHNRLYWYRQTLGQGPEFLTYFQNEAQLEKSRLLSDRFSAERPKGSFSTLEIQRTEQGDSAMYLCASSFEWDEQYFGPGTRLTVT.

This chain links TRBV7-6 with TRBJ1-2; a weak D match, TRBD1 (6 bases). The germline V gene has CDR1 SGHVS and CDR2 FNYEAQ. CDR3 length equals 16 residues. V was clipped by 0 bases and J by 3 bases, with 14 bases between them. CDR3 DNA: TGTGCCAGCAGCTTAGCGGAAGGGGGGGGAGACTATGGCTACACCTTC. Its translation: CASSLAEGGGDYGYTF. The full variable domain, with the rest looked up from reference TRBV7-6 and TRBJ1-2, is GAGVSQSPRYKVTKRGQDVALRCDPISGHVSLYWYRQALGQGPEFLTYFNYEAQQDKSGLPNDRFSAERPEGSISTLTIQRTEQRDSAMYRCASSLAEGGGDYGYTFGSGTRLTVV.

This chain joins TRBV2 and TRBJ2-5; either TRBD1 or TRBD2 may supply D (6 bases each). This CDR3 is 14 amino acids long. Trimming removed 3 bases from V and 3 bases from J, with 11 bases in between. The germline V gene has CDR1 SNHLY and CDR2 FYNNEI. The chain's CDR3 is CASSEVGGEETQYF. CDR3 DNA: TGTGCCAGCAGTGAGGTGGGGGGCGAAGAGACCCAGTACTTC.

This chain uses TRBV7-2 with TRBJ2-1, with D possibly being TRBD2 (6 bases). This CDR3 contains 14 residues. The V end was cut by 5 bases, the J end by 8 bases, with 16 bases between. CDR1 and CDR2 from the germline V gene are SGHTA and FQGNSA. In nucleotides, the CDR3 is TGTGCCAGCAGCGACCTGGCGGGGTTCGATGAGCAGTTCTTC. This codes for CASSDLAGFDEQFF.

V usage is TRBV28 and J usage is TRBJ2-5; 11 bases are a match to TRBD1. Germline V lookup: CDR1 MDHEN, CDR2 SYDVKM. V lost 5 bases, J lost 5 bases, and 13 bases stayed unmatched. The CDR3 loop spans 17 amino acids. CDR3 DNA: TGTGCCAGCAGTCCTCTGGACAGGGGGCGGCTGCTGGAGACCCAGTACTTC. Its translation is CASSPLDRGRLLETQYF.

This chain joins TRBV7-9 and TRBJ2-7; 8 positions match TRBD1. Losses at the gene ends were 8 bases for V and 0 bases for J; bases not matched to a gene: 12. This CDR3 contains 16 residues. In germline, CDR1 is SEHNR, CDR2 FQNEAQ (reference sequence). The CDR3 nucleotides read TGTGCCAGCGTGCCGACAGGGGCGACCCTCTCCTACGAGCAGTACTTC. This translates into CASVPTGATLSYEQYF.

The V call is TRBV11-1, the J call TRBJ2-5; no firm D call. This CDR3 has 16 residues. The V end was cut by 5 bases, the J end by 3 bases, with 19 bases between. Germline loops: CDR1 SGHAT, CDR2 FQDESV (reference sequence). Here the CDR3 DNA reads TGTGCCAGCAGCGAGCTTGGTTTCCGGAGCGAAGAGACCCAGTACTTC. Its protein is CASSELGFRSEETQYF. The full variable domain, its missing parts supplied by reference TRBV11-1 and TRBJ2-5, is EAEVAQSPRYKITEKSQAVAFWCDPISGHATLYWYRQILGQGPELLVQFQDESVVDDSQLPKDRFSAERLKGVDSTLKIQPAELGDSAMYLCASSELGFRSEETQYFGPGTRLLVL.

The chain joins TRBV6-6 to TRBJ2-7; the match to TRBD1 covers 10 bases. The V segment lost 5 bases and the J segment 4 bases; nucleotides outside the gene matches: 5. CDR1 MNHNY and CDR2 SVGAGI come from the germline V gene (reference sequence). This CDR3 contains 14 residues. The CDR3 DNA reads as TGTGCCAGCAGTCCCGACAGGGGGCTTTACGAGCAGTACTTC. As protein: CASSPDRGLYEQYF.

The rearrangement joins TRBV6-6 to TRBJ2-7, with TRBD1 identical over 9 bases. This CDR3 has 14 amino acids. Unmatched junction bases numbered 9, after V lost 7 bases and J lost 5 bases. Germline assignment: CDR1 MNHNY and CDR2 SVGAGI (reference sequence). CDR3 loop: CASTPGTGYHEQYF. The DNA of the CDR3 is TGTGCCAGCACTCCTGGGACAGGGTACCACGAGCAGTACTTC.

The CDR3 nucleotides are TGTGCCACCAACATCCTCTACGAGCAGTACTTC. Protein: CATNILYEQYF. V gene TRBV28 combines with J gene TRBJ2-7; D remains ambiguous. CDR1 and CDR2 from the germline V gene are MDHEN and SYDVKM. CDR3 length: 11 amino acids. The V end was cut by 10 bases, the J end by 3 bases, with 10 bases between.

This clone was counted between two and nine times. This sequence joins TRBV7-9 and TRBJ2-7; 7 bases are a match to TRBD2. V lost 3 bases to trimming and J lost 4 bases; unmatched junction nucleotides: 9. Germline V gives CDR1 SEHNR, CDR2 FQNEAQ (reference sequence). The CDR3 totals 15 residues. The CDR3 here is CASSLSSGLRYEQYF. CDR3 nucleotides: TGTGCCAGCAGCTTGAGTAGCGGGTTACGGTACGAGCAGTACTTC.

This clone was observed a handful of times. The CDR3 here is CASRDRAYNEQFF. Written as DNA, the CDR3 is TGTGCCAGCAGGGACAGGGCGTACAATGAGCAGTTCTTC. The J gene is TRBJ2-1, the V gene TRBV27; 8 bases are a match to TRBD1. The CDR3 has 13 amino acids. The junction had 2 bases not matched to a gene; V was cut back by 6 bases and J by 4 bases. Germline-derived CDR1 and CDR2 are MNHEY and SMNVEV (reference sequence).

There are a few counts of this clone. V gene TRBV2 combines with J gene TRBJ2-1; 12 nucleotides align to TRBD2. The V gene end was trimmed by 8 bases and the J gene end by 6 bases; junction bases not matched to a gene: 5. Germline CDR1 reads SNHLY; CDR2 reads FYNNEI. The CDR3 sequence is 14 residues long. The DNA for the CDR3 is TGTGCCAGCGGGGAGACTAGCGGGAGCAATGAGCAGTTCTTC. As protein: CASGETSGSNEQFF.

This clone was detected only a few times. The V gene is TRBV30, the J gene TRBJ2-7, with a weak D call TRBD1 (5 bases). Trimming removed 2 bases at V and 0 bases at J, with 8 bases between. CDR3 size: 13 residues. Germline V gene sequence: CDR1 GTSNPN, CDR2 SVGIG (reference sequence). CDR3 nucleotides: TGTGCCTGGAGTATTGACAGCTCCTACGAGCAGTACTTC. Translation gives CAWSIDSSYEQYF.

The V and J genes are TRBV6-5 and TRBJ1-1; D is unresolved. The length of the CDR3 is 14 residues. V was pared by 6 bases and J by 7 bases, with 18 bases between. CDR1 MNHEY and CDR2 SVGAGI come from the germline V gene. CDR3 in DNA: TGTGCCAGCAGCTACCTGGGCGGGGAAGGTGAAGCTTTCTTT. Encoded protein: CASSYLGGEGEAFF.

The gene calls are TRBV7-8 and TRBJ2-1, with D possibly called TRBD1 or TRBD2 (5 bases each). The CDR3 length is 12 residues. The V end lost 1 base, the J end lost 13 bases, and 11 bases lay between the germline ends. CDR1 and CDR2 from the germline V gene are SGHVS and FQNEAQ. CDR3 DNA: TGTGCCAGCAGCTTAGTGTGGGACCCCCAGTTCTTC. This codes for CASSLVWDPQFF.

The chain recombines TRBV29-1 with TRBJ2-1, with D possibly TRBD2 on 6 matching bases. The germline gives CDR1 SQVTM, CDR2 ANQGSEA. The CDR3 contains 14 residues. Trimming left V 4 bases short and J 6 bases short, with 16 bases between. CDR3 amino acids: CSVALPQGGNEQFF. In nucleotides, the CDR3 is TGCAGCGTTGCTTTGCCTCAGGGAGGCAATGAGCAGTTCTTC.

This rearrangement joins TRBV7-3 to TRBJ1-5; D is uncertain. V lost 5 bases and J lost 4, with 9 bases in between. Germline-derived CDR1 and CDR2 are SGHTA and FQGTGA. The CDR3 is 13 amino acids. In nucleotides, the CDR3 is TGTGCCAGCAGCCAGTCCTTGAATCAGCCCCAGCATTTT. This gives the protein CASSQSLNQPQHF.

By proportion, this clone is medium-sized. The J gene is TRBJ2-7, the V gene TRBV4-2; unclear D gene. From germline, CDR1 is LGHNA and CDR2 YNFKEQ. There are 15 residues in the CDR3. The germline V and J ends were trimmed by 0 bases and 2 bases, with 11 bases remaining between them. DNA of the CDR3: TGTGCCAGCAGCCAAGAAGTCTCTAGTCCCTACGAGCAGTACTTC. Translation gives CASSQEVSSPYEQYF.

V is TRBV5-1 and J is TRBJ1-1; D is possibly TRBD1 (6 bases). The germline CDR1 and CDR2 sequences are SGHRS and YFSETQ. CDR3 length equals 12 residues. V shed 2 bases and J shed 5 bases, with 7 bases lying between them. As DNA, the CDR3 is TGCGCCAGCAGCTTCACAGGGACTGAAGCTTTCTTT. This gives the protein CASSFTGTEAFF.

V and J are TRBV9 and TRBJ1-2; D remains unclear. The CDR3 runs to 12 residues. Germline loops: CDR1 SGDLS, CDR2 YYNGEE. V lost 2 bases and J 8 bases, leaving 10 bases between the germline ends. In nucleotides, the CDR3 is TGTGCCAGCAGCGTCGAATCGGGGGGCTACACCTTC. Residues: CASSVESGGYTF.

The genes are TRBV30 and TRBJ2-7, with 8 positions matching TRBD1. The CDR3 consists of 12 residues. The V segment lost 5 bases and the J segment 5 bases; nucleotides outside the gene matches: 5. From germline, CDR1 is GTSNPN and CDR2 SVGIG (reference sequence). The CDR3 here is CAWGRTGNEQYF. DNA of the CDR3: TGTGCCTGGGGCCGGACAGGGAACGAGCAGTACTTC.